The entry below describes one TCR beta chain. As yet, its antigen is unknown. The data belong to a study of early stage breast cancer tumors. V lost 6 bases, J lost 4 bases, and 2 bases stayed unmatched. The CDR3 spans 13 residues. Germline CDR1 reads MNHNS; CDR2 reads SASEGT. Study-wide results and caveats: Tumors had about 2.3-fold higher T cell density than normal breast.

Some clones are missing from TCRdb's copy, which holds only in-frame ones; the method was immunoSEQ multiplex PCR. The sample includes some 70,000 clones, around 85% seen only once; the top ten take under 4%. The rearrangement uses TRBV6-1 and TRBJ1-1; the match to TRBD1 covers 10 bases. Sequenced: blood. The receptor's source is a person between 55 and 69 years old with breast cancer. The CDR3 DNA is TGTGCCAGCAGCTGGGACAGGGGCACTGAAGCTTTCTTT. Residues: CASSWDRGTEAFF.